Each of the 17 T cell receptor beta chains below was sequenced from the same sample in a study of early T cells in non-severe SARS-CoV-2 infection. TCRdb re-derived calls from the 5' RACE reads in MiXCR, one entry per CDR3 protein. Found here are about 27,000 distinct CDR3 sequences, 4.5% to 5.5% of them singletons; the top ten hold 4%. Sequencing was carried out using whole blood. These receptor sequences come from an adult who was a healthcare worker with PCR-confirmed SARS-CoV-2 infection or an uninfected control (not recorded which).

The V gene is TRBV18, the J gene TRBJ1-1; perhaps TRBD1 as D (6 bases). The germline CDR1 and CDR2 sequences are KGHSH and LQKENI. Trimming cost V 1 base and J 5 bases, with 11 bases left between them. The CDR3 sequence is 14 residues long. CDR3 sequence: CASSPLKTGTEAFF. In nucleotides, the CDR3 is TGTGCCAGCTCACCACTCAAAACAGGGACTGAAGCTTTCTTT.

This clonotype was seen only a few times. V usage is TRBV12-3 or TRBV12-4 and J usage is TRBJ1-1; a weak D match, TRBD1 (6 bases). The CDR3 sequence is 13 residues long. Trimming removed 6 bases from V and 4 bases from J, with 12 bases in between. The DNA for the CDR3 is TGTGCCAGCAGCATCACAGGGAGCACTGAAGCTTTCTTT. Its translation is CASSITGSTEAFF.

The V and J genes are TRBV7-8 and TRBJ1-6; D not resolved. CDR1 and CDR2 (germline): SGHVS, FQNEAQ. The ends were cut back, 1 base at V and 10 bases at J, with 11 bases in the middle. The CDR3 length is 14 residues. CDR3 in amino acids: CASSLDAGFSPLHF. The DNA of the CDR3 is TGTGCCAGCAGCTTAGATGCGGGTTTCTCACCCCTCCACTTT.

In this sample, this clonotype turned up many times. The chain has TRBV19 and TRBJ2-7; weak D call: TRBD1 (5 bases). Trimming cost V 4 bases and J 3 bases, with 16 bases left between them. Germline loops: CDR1 LNHDA, CDR2 SQIVND (reference sequence). The CDR3 is 15 amino acids. This CDR3 reads CASSRRLTDYYEQYF. The DNA of the CDR3 is TGTGCCAGTAGTAGAAGATTGACAGATTACTACGAGCAGTACTTC.

This clonotype was found a few times. The V call is TRBV6-1, the J call TRBJ2-3; D remains ambiguous. V was pared by 7 bases and J by 1 base, with 9 bases between. Germline V gene data show CDR1 as MNHNS and CDR2 as SASEGT. This CDR3 spans 13 amino acids. The CDR3 here is CASMLVGTDTQYF. CDR3 in DNA: TGTGCCAGCATGCTGGTCGGCACAGATACGCAGTATTTT.

This clonotype has more than one count but fewer than ten. The V gene is TRBV29-1, the J gene TRBJ2-7; 7 bases are shared with TRBD1. After removal of 2 bases from V and 4 bases from J, the junction contained 8 bases not matched to a gene. In germline, CDR1 is SQVTM, CDR2 ANQGSEA. CDR3 size: 14 residues. Here the CDR3 reads CSVETRDSGYEQYF. The CDR3 bases are TGCAGCGTTGAAACGAGGGACAGTGGGTACGAGCAGTACTTC.

This clonotype was counted only a few times. This chain connects TRBV30 to TRBJ2-3; D might be TRBD2 (7 bases). Trimming took off 1 base at V and 4 bases at J, with 12 bases between the two ends. Germline CDR1 reads GTSNPN; CDR2 reads SVGIG (reference sequence). There are 14 residues in the CDR3. CDR3 region: CAWSALGGPDTQYF. CDR3 coding DNA: TGTGCCTGGAGTGCGTTGGGGGGGCCAGATACGCAGTATTTT. The entire variable domain, with the rest obtained from reference TRBV30 and TRBJ2-3, is as follows: SQTIHQWPATLVQPVGSPLSLECTVEGTSNPNLYWYRQAAGRGLQLLFYSVGIGQISSEVPQNLSASRPQDRQFILSSKKLLLSDSGFYLCAWSALGGPDTQYFGPGTRLTVL.

This clonotype was counted ten times or more. The rearrangement joins TRBV2 to TRBJ2-2; D is uncertain. The CDR3 is made up of 14 amino acids. CDR1 SNHLY and CDR2 FYNNEI come from the germline V gene. The ends were cut back, 8 bases at V and 0 bases at J, with 10 bases in the middle. The CDR3 DNA sequence: TGTGCCAGCGCTCGCCACGCGAACACCGGGGAGCTGTTTTTT. It codes for CASARHANTGELFF. Full variable domain (rest looked up from reference TRBV2 and TRBJ2-2): EPEVTQTPSHQVTQMGQEVILRCVPISNHLYFYWYRQILGQKVEFLVSFYNNEISEKSEIFDDQFSVERPDGSNFTLKIRSTKLEDSAMYFCASARHANTGELFFGEGSRLTVL.

This clonotype showed up many times. The gene calls are TRBV6-1 and TRBJ2-4, with D possibly TRBD2 on 5 matching bases. Germline CDR1 and CDR2: MNHNS and SASEGT. Trimming took 2 bases from V and 0 from J, leaving 23 bases between them. This CDR3 comprises 20 residues. CDR3 coding DNA: TGTGCCAGCAGTGAAAAGAATAGGGCGGACTTTGAGATAGCCAAAAACATTCAGTACTTC. This sequence encodes CASSEKNRADFEIAKNIQYF.

The CDR3 coding sequence is TGTGCCACCAGTGATTTGGGACAGGGGGAGCATGAGCAGTTCTTC. Translated, it gives CATSDLGQGEHEQFF. The chain recombines TRBV24-1 with TRBJ2-1, with 10 bases fitting TRBD1. The V gene's germline CDR1 is KGHDR and CDR2 SFDVKD. CDR3 length: 15 residues. Trimming removed 0 bases from V and 8 bases from J; junction bases left unmatched: 3.

This clonotype was counted ten times or more. The chain combines TRBV7-2 with TRBJ2-3, with TRBD2 matching 10 bases. CDR1 and CDR2 from the germline V gene are SGHTA and FQGNSA. The V gene end was trimmed by 0 bases and the J gene end by 2 bases; junction bases not matched to a gene: 5. CDR3 length equals 17 residues. In DNA form, the CDR3 reads TGTGCCAGCAGCTTAGCCCCTAGCGGGGGTTACACAGATACGCAGTATTTT. Translating gives CASSLAPSGGYTDTQYF.

Only a few counts were recorded for this clonotype. V is TRBV7-8 and J is TRBJ2-7, with D unresolved. CDR1 is SGHVS, CDR2 FQNEAQ, per germline. This CDR3 is built from 13 residues. V was pared by 5 bases and J by 5 bases, with 13 bases between. CDR3 amino acids: CASSPMAANEQYF. The CDR3 coding sequence is TGTGCCAGCAGCCCCATGGCCGCAAACGAGCAGTACTTC.

The sample holds many counts of this clonotype. The chain uses TRBV18 and TRBJ1-3; no firm D call. Germline V gene sequence: CDR1 KGHSH, CDR2 LQKENI. The CDR3 is 16 amino acids. V was clipped by 3 bases and J by 4 bases, with 16 bases between them. DNA for the CDR3: TGTGCCAGCTCACCTGAGATTAGCGCCCCAGGAAACACCATATATTTT. Residues: CASSPEISAPGNTIYF.

There are many counts of this clonotype. The chain uses TRBV12-3 or TRBV12-4 and TRBJ2-3, with TRBD2 matching over 7 bases. The CDR3 runs to 15 residues. V lost 5 bases to trimming and J lost 3 bases; unmatched junction nucleotides: 8. The CDR3 loop reads CASSPLTGGTDTQYF. The DNA for the CDR3 is TGTGCCAGCAGTCCCCTGACGGGGGGAACAGATACGCAGTATTTT.

The chain employs TRBV20-1 and TRBJ2-1; 8 positions match TRBD2. From germline, CDR1 is DFQATT and CDR2 SNEGSKA (reference sequence). This CDR3 region has 15 residues. J lost 4 bases, V lost 1 base, and 6 bases had no gene match. In DNA form, the CDR3 reads TGCAGTGCTAGAGCCCCGGGACTAGTGTACAATGAGCAGTTCTTC. Its translation is CSARAPGLVYNEQFF.

This clonotype was seen many times. V gene TRBV12-3 or TRBV12-4 combines with J gene TRBJ1-2; D remains unclear. This CDR3 spans 12 amino acids. Between the trimmed V and J ends, which lost 6 bases and 3 bases, there was a span of 8 bases. The DNA for the CDR3 is TGTGCCAGCAGCCAACCTGACTATGGCTACACCTTC. Translation: CASSQPDYGYTF.

This clonotype showed up many times. This rearrangement joins TRBV5-1 to TRBJ2-3, with TRBD1 matching over 10 bases. With V trimmed by 3 bases and J by 3 bases, 7 bases remained unmatched. Germline assignment: CDR1 SGHRS and CDR2 YFSETQ. This CDR3 spans 16 amino acids. CDR3 nucleotide sequence: TGCGCCAGCAGCTCCTCTCCGGGACAGGGGACAGATACGCAGTATTTT. It codes for CASSSSPGQGTDTQYF.